The rows below give T cell receptor beta chains drawn from one sample of a study of CD4 T cells in relation to SARS-CoV-2 and coronaviruses. The table came from immunoSEQ multiplex PCR; TCRdb's copy has only in-frame clones and leaves some out. This repertoire shows about 68,000 clones, more than 80% found once; its top ten account for 0.23%. The sequencing sample was made of naive CD4+ T cells from PBMCs. The receptors were sampled from a human donor in good health. Each CDR3 is given with its conserved first and last residue. D genes are given only for firm matches. Clone sizes are given selectively: once, few, many, or a class where the clone is expanded.

d_call j_call clone_size v_call cdr3_aa cdr3_nt
- TRBJ1-2 once TRBV12-3/TRBV12-4 CASSYGTPGGYTF TGTGCCAGCAGTTACGGGACTCCGGGAGGCTACACCTTC
- TRBJ2-7 - TRBV7-9 CASIQGGGSGEQYF TGTGCCAGCATCCAGGGGGGGGGTTCCGGCGAGCAGTACTTC
TRBD2 TRBJ2-3 - TRBV10-1 CASSEASGPTDTQYF TGCGCCAGCAGTGAGGCTAGCGGGCCTACAGATACGCAGTATTTT
TRBD1 TRBJ1-2 - TRBV18 CASSPLETGVSYGYTF TGTGCCAGCTCACCACTGGAGACAGGGGTGAGCTATGGCTACACCTTC
- TRBJ1-1 - TRBV7-9 CASSSTQGTEAFF TGTGCCAGCAGCTCGACGCAGGGGACTGAAGCTTTCTTT
TRBD1 TRBJ2-2 few TRBV2 CASSESDRGYTGELFF TGTGCCAGCAGCGAGTCGGACAGGGGATACACCGGGGAGCTGTTTTTT
TRBD1 TRBJ1-1 - TRBV7-2 CASSLDFPTGDTEAFF TGTGCCAGCAGCTTAGATTTTCCCACAGGGGACACTGAAGCTTTCTTT
- TRBJ1-1 - TRBV27 CASSLSWINTEAFF TGTGCCAGCAGTTTATCGTGGATAAACACTGAAGCTTTCTTT
- TRBJ2-5 - TRBV9 CASSVTAGRYQETQYF TGTGCCAGCAGCGTAACGGCGGGGAGATACCAAGAGACCCAGTACTTC
TRBD1 TRBJ2-3 once TRBV11-2 CASTRQGKGTDTQYF TGTGCCAGCACCCGACAGGGAAAAGGCACAGATACGCAGTATTTT
TRBD1 TRBJ2-7 - TRBV7-9 CASSLRTGGPYEQYF TGTGCCAGCAGCCTCAGGACAGGGGGCCCCTACGAGCAGTACTTC
- TRBJ2-5 - TRBV10-1 CASSRAGLGETQYF TGCGCCAGCAGTCGGGCAGGGTTAGGAGAGACCCAGTACTTC
- TRBJ1-2 - TRBV5-1 CASSLQGRDGYTF TGCGCCAGCAGCTTACAGGGAAGGGATGGCTACACCTTC
- TRBJ2-3 - TRBV5-4 CASRSSGRTWDTQYF TGTGCCAGCAGGAGCTCCGGGAGAACATGGGATACGCAGTATTTT
TRBD2 TRBJ2-1 - TRBV5-4 CASSLPSGIVNEQFF TGTGCCAGCAGCTTGCCTAGCGGGATTGTCAATGAGCAGTTCTTC
TRBD2 TRBJ2-1 - TRBV28 CASTLSGSLSYNEQFF TGTGCCAGCACCCTTAGCGGGAGCCTCTCCTACAATGAGCAGTTCTTC
- TRBJ2-2 - TRBV7-9 CASPDQKDTGELFF TGTGCCAGCCCGGATCAGAAAGACACCGGGGAGCTGTTTTTT
TRBD2 TRBJ2-1 - TRBV27 CASSSGTGGEESSYNEQFF TGTGCCAGCAGTTCCGGCACTGGGGGGGAAGAAAGCTCCTACAATGAGCAGTTCTTC
- TRBJ2-5 - TRBV6-2/TRBV6-3 CASSYKSGAGGKTQYF TGTGCCAGCAGTTACAAGTCGGGGGCGGGTGGAAAGACCCAGTACTTC
TRBD1 TRBJ1-1 - TRBV5-6 CASSLEGAGRGHTEAFF TGTGCCAGCAGCTTGGAAGGGGCGGGCAGGGGGCACACTGAAGCTTTCTTT
TRBD2 TRBJ2-1 - TRBV27 CASSFGLAGTHEQFF TGTGCCAGCAGTTTCGGACTAGCGGGAACGCATGAGCAGTTCTTC
- TRBJ1-1 - TRBV9 CASSFRTENTEAFF TGTGCCAGCAGCTTTAGGACGGAGAACACTGAAGCTTTCTTT
- TRBJ1-2 - TRBV7-8 CASSQFRGLGYGYTF TGTGCCAGCAGCCAATTTCGGGGGCTAGGTTATGGCTACACCTTC
TRBD1 TRBJ2-7 - TRBV9 CASSTSGQGSYEQYF TGTGCCAGCAGCACGTCCGGACAGGGAAGCTACGAGCAGTACTTC
- TRBJ2-2 - TRBV4-2 CASSQDTVTGELFF TGTGCCAGCAGCCAAGATACCGTCACCGGGGAGCTGTTTTTT
- TRBJ1-5 - TRBV2 CASSTRRVAQPQHF TGTGCCAGCAGTACCCGACGGGTGGCTCAGCCCCAGCATTTT
- TRBJ2-7 once TRBV7-3 CASSLTSGSHEQYF TGTGCCAGCAGCTTAACCTCGGGGAGCCACGAGCAGTACTTC
TRBD1 TRBJ2-7 - TRBV9 CASSRQGSSSYEQYF TGTGCCAGCAGCCGACAGGGCTCCAGCTCCTACGAGCAGTACTTC
- TRBJ2-7 - TRBV5-4 CASSSAMVGSGAKYF -
- TRBJ1-2 - TRBV10-3 CAIPDGGDGYTF TGTGCCATCCCGGACGGAGGAGATGGCTACACCTTC
- TRBJ2-7 - TRBV28 CASKESANSYEQYF TGTGCCAGCAAGGAGAGCGCCAACTCCTACGAGCAGTACTTC
- TRBJ2-5 - TRBV15 CATSREGRSGETQYF TGTGCCACCAGCAGAGAAGGTAGAAGTGGGGAGACCCAGTACTTC
TRBD2 TRBJ2-3 - TRBV7-2 CASSAGTRDVDTQYF TGTGCCAGCAGCGCTGGGACTAGAGATGTGGATACGCAGTATTTT
- TRBJ1-1 - TRBV4-3 CASSQDRGIWTTEAFF TGCGCCAGCAGCCAAGATAGGGGGATATGGACGACTGAAGCTTTCTTT
- TRBJ2-2 - TRBV7-3 CASSAVRAGELFF TGTGCCAGCAGCGCAGTAAGGGCCGGGGAGCTGTTTTTT
- TRBJ1-1 once TRBV19 CASSMTRMNTEAFF TGTGCCAGTAGTATGACCAGGATGAACACTGAAGCTTTCTTT
- TRBJ1-6 - TRBV27 CASSPLVLTPLHF TGTGCCAGCAGTCCTCTCGTTTTGACACCCCTCCACTTT
- TRBJ2-7 - TRBV6-5 CASKIRDIPYEQYF TGTGCCAGCAAGATCCGGGACATTCCCTACGAGCAGTACTTC
- TRBJ2-5 - TRBV5-1 CASSFRGQETQYF TGCGCCAGCAGTTTTAGGGGCCAAGAGACCCAGTACTTC
TRBD1 TRBJ2-5 - TRBV19 CATKRTGEETQYF TGTGCCACCAAGCGGACAGGGGAAGAGACCCAGTACTTC
- TRBJ2-2 - TRBV9 CASSAVGTGELFF TGTGCCAGCAGCGCCGTGGGCACCGGGGAGCTGTTTTTT
- TRBJ1-3 - TRBV9 CASSVGGGTFSGNTIYF TGTGCCAGCAGCGTAGGAGGAGGGACATTTTCTGGAAACACCATATATTTT
- TRBJ2-3 - TRBV6-5 CASRTDSTDTQYF TGTGCCAGCCGGACCGATAGCACAGATACGCAGTATTTT
TRBD2 TRBJ2-1 - TRBV2 CASTLLAGVANEQFF TGTGCCAGCACCCTACTAGCGGGAGTTGCCAATGAGCAGTTCTTC
- TRBJ2-1 - TRBV28 CASSFPGPRPYNEQFF TGTGCCAGCAGTTTTCCCGGGCCTAGACCCTACAATGAGCAGTTCTTC
- TRBJ2-6 - TRBV9 CASSVAGAGGAGANVLTF TGTGCCAGCAGCGTAGCGGGGGCAGGGGGAGCTGGGGCCAACGTCCTGACTTTC
- TRBJ2-1 few TRBV10-1 CASSGLVNNEQFF TGCGCCAGCAGTGGACTAGTAAACAATGAGCAGTTCTTC
TRBD2 TRBJ2-3 few TRBV7-3 CASSLAGGTDTQYF TGTGCCAGCAGCTTAGCGGGGGGGACGGATACGCAGTATTTT
TRBD1 TRBJ2-5 - TRBV7-3 CASSLSGGGQGNQETQYF TGTGCCAGCAGCTTATCCGGCGGGGGACAGGGTAACCAAGAGACCCAGTACTTC
- TRBJ2-3 - TRBV28 CASVGQGTDTQYF TGTGCCAGCGTTGGCCAGGGGACAGATACGCAGTATTTT
TRBD2 TRBJ2-3 - TRBV9 CASSVQLAGGPPDTQYF TGTGCCAGCAGCGTGCAGCTAGCGGGAGGCCCCCCAGATACGCAGTATTTT
- TRBJ1-4 - TRBV6-5 CASGGGEKLFF TGTGCCAGCGGGGGAGGCGAAAAACTGTTTTTT
- TRBJ2-3 - TRBV18 CASSPTSGADTQYF TGTGCCAGCTCACCAACATCGGGGGCCGATACGCAGTATTTT
- TRBJ2-5 - TRBV5-1 CASRQISRGTQETQYF TGCGCCAGCAGGCAAATATCTCGGGGGACCCAGGAGACCCAGTACTTC
- TRBJ1-5 - TRBV2 CASSDSSNQPQHF TGTGCCAGCAGTGACAGCAGCAATCAGCCCCAGCATTTT
TRBD2 TRBJ2-7 - TRBV7-2 CASSPQTSGGVEQYF TGTGCCAGCAGCCCCCAGACTAGCGGGGGTGTCGAGCAGTACTTC
- TRBJ1-5 - TRBV27 CASTFNGYGNQPQHF TGTGCCAGCACATTCAATGGGTATGGCAATCAGCCCCAGCATTTT